The next 15 T cell receptor beta chains were all read from a single sample in a study of blood T cell repertoires in COVID-19. The method was immunoSEQ multiplex PCR; TCRdb's version includes in-frame clones alone and lacks a portion of them. The sample shows 150,000 to 200,000 clones, 87% of them seen only once. Sequences were obtained from peripheral blood. The receptor source for this set is a woman aged 60-70 years who had recovered from COVID-19.

CDR3 bases: TGTGCCAGCAGTTTCAGGGGGCTCGAGACCCAGTACTTC. This codes for CASSFRGLETQYF. The chain recombines TRBV27 with TRBJ2-5, with TRBD1 matching over 8 bases. This CDR3 spans 13 amino acids. V lost 3 bases and J lost 5; bases outside the gene matches: 2. Germline-derived CDR1 and CDR2 are MNHEY and SMNVEV (reference sequence).

A remark on this clone: The junction departs from germline at one end; a sequencing error may be responsible. The chain recombines TRBV4-1 with TRBJ2-2; tentatively, D is TRBD2 (6 bases). Germline V CDR1 and CDR2: MGHRA, YSYEKL. This CDR3 spans 15 amino acids. The CDR3 loop is CASSQFGGTAGELFF. Here the CDR3 DNA reads TGCGCCAGCAGCCAATTTGGCGGGACCGCCGGTGAGCTGTTTTTT.

V usage is TRBV6-1 and J usage is TRBJ2-5; D possibly corresponds to TRBD2 (5 bases). Germline-derived CDR1 and CDR2 are MNHNS and SASEGT. The length of the CDR3 is 12 residues. The germline V and J ends were trimmed by 1 base and 8 bases, with 8 bases remaining between them. The CDR3 sequence: CASSEVRGTQYF. Written as DNA, the CDR3 is TGTGCCAGCAGTGAAGTTCGGGGAACCCAGTACTTC.

The chain uses TRBV28 and TRBJ2-1; a possible D gene is TRBD1 (5 bases). The CDR3 contains 15 residues. Germline CDR1 and CDR2: MDHEN and SYDVKM. The V end lost 5 bases, the J end lost 9 bases, and 20 bases lay between the germline ends. In nucleotides, the CDR3 is TGTGCCAGCAGTCATGCCACGGACAAAGAACGTGAGCAGTTCTTC. Translated, it gives CASSHATDKEREQFF.

This rearrangement joins TRBV9 to TRBJ1-1; D remains unclear. The CDR3 contains 15 residues. Germline values: CDR1 SGDLS, CDR2 YYNGEE. The germline V and J ends were trimmed by 0 bases and 0 bases, with 9 bases remaining between them. The CDR3 nucleotides read TGTGCCAGCAGCGTAGGGGCAGATTTGAACACTGAAGCTTTCTTT. This sequence encodes CASSVGADLNTEAFF.

The gene calls are TRBV19 and TRBJ1-5; 7 nucleotides line up with TRBD1. The trim removed 4 bases at V and 7 bases at J, leaving 10 bases unmatched. Looked up from germline, CDR1 is LNHDA and CDR2 is SQIVND (reference sequence). CDR3 length equals 15 residues. The CDR3 region is CASSNRQGVRQPQHF. CDR3 DNA: TGTGCCAGTAGTAACCGACAGGGAGTGCGGCAGCCCCAGCATTTT.

This clone has a single count. This chain joins TRBV30 and TRBJ1-2; 7 positions match TRBD1. The V and J ends lost 0 bases and 7 bases, in that order; junction bases with no gene match: 8. The CDR3 totals 14 residues. Germline CDR1 GTSNPN, CDR2 SVGIG (reference sequence). CDR3 DNA: TGTGCCTGGAGTGTAACAGGACAGGAGGTTGGCTACACCTTC. This sequence encodes CAWSVTGQEVGYTF.

The chain has TRBV27 and TRBJ2-7; 8 nucleotides line up with TRBD1. Losses at the gene ends were 4 bases for V and 5 bases for J; bases not matched to a gene: 16. The CDR3 spans 17 residues. Germline loops: CDR1 MNHEY, CDR2 SMNVEV (reference sequence). The CDR3 loop reads CASSYRTGGYPTHEQYF. Written as DNA, the CDR3 is TGTGCCAGCAGTTACCGAACAGGGGGTTATCCCACCCACGAGCAGTACTTC.

This clone was seen just once. This chain links TRBV6-6 with TRBJ1-2, with 7 bases fitting TRBD1. J was trimmed by 6 bases and V by 0 bases; bases with no gene match: 10. This CDR3 is built from 16 residues. Germline-derived CDR1 and CDR2 are MNHNY and SVGAGI (reference sequence). The CDR3 nucleotides are TGTGCCAGCAGTTACTCAGGGAACAGGGGAATCGATGGCTACACCTTC. As protein: CASSYSGNRGIDGYTF.

V is TRBV21-1 and J is TRBJ2-3; the tabulated D call, TRBD2, remains unverified against the DNA. TRBV21-1 is a known pseudogene. The CDR3 is made up of 16 amino acids. The CDR3 reads CASSKGLAGGRYTQYF. The CDR3 DNA reads TGTGCCAGCAGCAAAGGGCTAGCGGGGGGGCGGTATACGCAGTATTTT.

The rearrangement joins TRBV11-2 to TRBJ2-3, with D uncertain. The CDR3 covers 17 residues. Germline CDR1 is SGHAT and CDR2 is FQNNGV. The V and J ends lost 2 bases and 0 bases respectively, with 15 bases between them. Written as DNA, the CDR3 is TGTGCCAGCAGCTTATTCGTCTCATCTACTAGCACAGATACGCAGTATTTT. This encodes CASSLFVSSTSTDTQYF.

This clone was found once. The chain uses TRBV28 and TRBJ2-7; D unclear. There are 12 residues in the CDR3. Germline CDR1 MDHEN, CDR2 SYDVKM. Trimming took off 5 bases at V and 4 bases at J, with 9 bases between the two ends. This chain's CDR3 is CASSPYTYEQYF. The DNA of the CDR3 is TGTGCCAGCAGTCCGTACACATACGAGCAGTACTTC.

The V call is TRBV5-1, the J call TRBJ2-3; 9 bases align to TRBD2. CDR3 length: 15 amino acids. Germline V gene lookup returns CDR1 SGHRS and CDR2 YFSETQ. Trimming removed 2 bases from V and 5 bases from J; junction bases left unmatched: 6. CDR3: CASSLNAGGIDTQYF. The CDR3 bases are TGCGCCAGCAGCTTAAACGCGGGGGGGATAGATACGCAGTATTTT. The full variable domain, completed using reference TRBV5-1 and TRBJ2-3, is KAGVTQTPRYLIKTRGQQVTLSCSPISGHRSVSWYQQTPGQGLQFLFEYFSETQRNKGNFPGRFSGRQFSNSRSEMNVSTLELGDSALYLCASSLNAGGIDTQYFGPGTRLTVL.

V and J are TRBV28 and TRBJ1-2; D remains ambiguous. Germline loops: CDR1 MDHEN, CDR2 SYDVKM. Trimming took 0 bases from V and 8 from J, leaving 4 bases between them. CDR3 length: 11 amino acids. The CDR3 DNA reads TGTGCCAGCAGTTTATGGGCCGGCTACACCTTC. This codes for CASSLWAGYTF.

This chain uses TRBV5-1 with TRBJ1-5, with 7 bases that match TRBD1. Trimming at V came to 4 bases and at J to 0 bases, leaving 7 bases not matched to a gene. The CDR3 spans 16 residues. Per the germline V gene, CDR1 is SGHRS and CDR2 is YFSETQ. CDR3 sequence reads: CASSPGTAYSNQPQHF. CDR3 nucleotides: TGCGCCAGCAGCCCGGGGACAGCCTATAGCAATCAGCCCCAGCATTTT.